This T cell receptor beta chain was observed in a study of breast tumors, draining lymph nodes, adjacent tissues. Breast cancer patients provided tissue from their axillary draining lymph nodes. A single record per CDR3 protein comes from TCRdb applying MiXCR to the multiplex PCR reads. The table includes about 89,000 distinct CDR3 sequences, approximately 28% detected once. The length of the CDR3 is 16 residues. Germline V gene lookup returns CDR1 LGHDT and CDR2 YNNKEL (reference sequence). Deletions cut 0 bases from V and 6 bases from J, with 17 bases between. This chain links TRBV3-1 with TRBJ2-5; a weak D match, TRBD2 (5 bases). This receptor was obtained from a female donor with breast cancer. Some clones in this sample may be carry-over from other donors' samples. Source material: axillary lymph node tissue. The CDR3 loop reads CASSQDTPGRQKTQYF. In DNA, the CDR3 is TGTGCCAGCAGCCAAGATACGCCGGGGAGACAAAAGACCCAGTACTTC.